This note documents a single T cell receptor beta chain sequence. Its target is not known. This sample is drawn from a study of vaccination effects on CD4 cells after COVID-19. The ends were cut back, 6 bases at V and 4 bases at J, with 12 bases in the middle. Germline assignment: CDR1 SNHLY and CDR2 FYNNEI. The length of the CDR3 is 13 residues. Upon completion of more than 9 days in culture, CD4+ T cells were isolated. Study conclusions and caveats: At late timepoints after vaccination, vaccine- and infection-induced clones shrank markedly. Researchers reported few convalescent patients and no early post-infection timepoints in the study.

Sequenced by immunoSEQ multiplex PCR; TCRdb stores in-frame clones only, minus some. The data contain about 66,000 clones, approximately 72% of them singletons. Specimen: CD4+ T cells from PBMCs cultured without peptide, collected before COVID-19 vaccination. This chain joins TRBV2 and TRBJ1-2; D unresolved. This clonotype was sampled from a human donor who had a prior SARS-CoV-2 infection. The CDR3 DNA reads as TGTGCCAGCAGACCCTTTGGGGTCTATGGCTACACCTTC. It translates to CASRPFGVYGYTF.